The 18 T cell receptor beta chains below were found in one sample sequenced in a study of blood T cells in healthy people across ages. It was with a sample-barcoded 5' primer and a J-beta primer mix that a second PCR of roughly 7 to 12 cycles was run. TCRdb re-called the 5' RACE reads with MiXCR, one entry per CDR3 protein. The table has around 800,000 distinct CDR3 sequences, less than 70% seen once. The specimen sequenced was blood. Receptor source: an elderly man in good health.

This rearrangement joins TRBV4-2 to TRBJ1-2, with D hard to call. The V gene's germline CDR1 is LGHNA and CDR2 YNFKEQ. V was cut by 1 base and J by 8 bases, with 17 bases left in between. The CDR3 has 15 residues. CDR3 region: CASSQAAQPEPGYTF. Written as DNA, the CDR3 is TGTGCCAGCAGCCAAGCAGCGCAGCCCGAACCCGGCTACACCTTC.

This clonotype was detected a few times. The CDR3 spells CASSATGLAGGEQYF. In nucleotides, the CDR3 is TGTGCCAGCAGCGCGACGGGACTAGCGGGAGGAGAGCAGTACTTC. V is TRBV7-2 and J is TRBJ2-7, with 15 bases aligning to TRBD2. Per germline, CDR1 SGHTA and CDR2 FQGNSA. With V trimmed by 5 bases and J by 7 bases, 6 bases remained unmatched. The CDR3 loop spans 15 amino acids.

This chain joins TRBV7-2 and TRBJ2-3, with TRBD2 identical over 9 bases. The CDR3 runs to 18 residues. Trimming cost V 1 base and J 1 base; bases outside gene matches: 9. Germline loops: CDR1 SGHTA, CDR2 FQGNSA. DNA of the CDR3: TGTGCCAGCAGCTTAGAGGGCTTAGCGGGAGCTGGCACAGATACGCAGTATTTT. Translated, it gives CASSLEGLAGAGTDTQYF. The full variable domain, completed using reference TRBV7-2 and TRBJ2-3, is GAGVSQSPSNKVTEKGKDVELRCDPISGHTALYWYRQSLGQGLEFLIYFQGNSAPDKSGLPSDRFSAERTGGSVSTLTIQRTQQEDSAVYLCASSLEGLAGAGTDTQYFGPGTRLTVL.

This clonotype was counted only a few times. In nucleotides, the CDR3 is TGTGCCAGCAGTTTAAATGGACTAGCGGACCCCTACGAGCAGTACTTC. Residues: CASSLNGLADPYEQYF. This chain joins TRBV27 and TRBJ2-7; 10 nucleotides match TRBD2. Per the germline V gene, CDR1 is MNHEY and CDR2 is SMNVEV (reference sequence). After removal of 2 bases from V and 2 bases from J, the junction contained 6 bases not matched to a gene. CDR3 size: 16 residues.

In nucleotides, the CDR3 is TGTGCCAGCAGTCCGGGACAGGAGCACAGATACGCGTATTTT. Translating gives CASSPGQEHRYAYF. This chain uses TRBV6-2 or TRBV6-3 with TRBJ2-3; 8 nucleotides line up with TRBD1. J lost 14 bases, V lost 5 bases, and 15 bases had no gene match. This CDR3 region has 14 residues. CDR1 is MNHEY and CDR2 is SVGEGT in the germline V gene.

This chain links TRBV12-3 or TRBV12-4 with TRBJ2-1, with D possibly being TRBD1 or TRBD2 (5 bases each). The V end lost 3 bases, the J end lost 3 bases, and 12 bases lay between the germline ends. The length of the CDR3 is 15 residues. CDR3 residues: CASSLRDPLYNEQFF. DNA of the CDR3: TGTGCCAGCAGTTTGAGGGACCCCCTCTACAATGAGCAGTTCTTC.

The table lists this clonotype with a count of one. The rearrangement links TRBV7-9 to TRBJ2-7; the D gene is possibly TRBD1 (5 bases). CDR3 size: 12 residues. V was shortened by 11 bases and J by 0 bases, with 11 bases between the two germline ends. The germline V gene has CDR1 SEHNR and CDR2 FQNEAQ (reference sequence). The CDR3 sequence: CAWGGYSYEQYF. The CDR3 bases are TGTGCCTGGGGCGGCTACTCCTACGAGCAGTACTTC.

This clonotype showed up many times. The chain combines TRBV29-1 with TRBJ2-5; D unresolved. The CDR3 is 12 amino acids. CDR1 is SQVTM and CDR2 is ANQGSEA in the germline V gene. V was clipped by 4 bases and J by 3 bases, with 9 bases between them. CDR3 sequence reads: CSVVGIEETQYF. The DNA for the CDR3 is TGCAGCGTTGTAGGGATCGAAGAGACCCAGTACTTC.

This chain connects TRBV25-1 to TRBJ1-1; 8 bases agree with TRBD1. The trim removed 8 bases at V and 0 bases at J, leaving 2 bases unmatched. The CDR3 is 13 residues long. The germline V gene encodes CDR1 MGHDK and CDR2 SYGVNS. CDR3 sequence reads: CASDRGVNTEAFF. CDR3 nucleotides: TGTGCCAGCGACAGGGGCGTGAACACTGAAGCTTTCTTT.

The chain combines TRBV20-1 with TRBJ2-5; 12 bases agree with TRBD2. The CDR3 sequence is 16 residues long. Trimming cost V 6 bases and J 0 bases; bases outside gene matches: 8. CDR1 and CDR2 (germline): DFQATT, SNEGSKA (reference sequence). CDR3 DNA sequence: TGCAGTGCAAATCCACTAGCGGGGGGCGACCAAGAGACCCAGTACTTC. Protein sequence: CSANPLAGGDQETQYF.

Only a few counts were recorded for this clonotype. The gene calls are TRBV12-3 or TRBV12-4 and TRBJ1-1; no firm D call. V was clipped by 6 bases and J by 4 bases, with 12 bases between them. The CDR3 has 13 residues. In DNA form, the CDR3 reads TGTGCCAGCAGCCCCTCGGGCGCCACTGAAGCTTTCTTT. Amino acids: CASSPSGATEAFF.

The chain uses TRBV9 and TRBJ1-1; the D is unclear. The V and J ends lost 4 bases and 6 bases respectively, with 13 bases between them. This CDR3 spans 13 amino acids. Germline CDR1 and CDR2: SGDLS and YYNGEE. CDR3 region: CASSLPSRAEAFF. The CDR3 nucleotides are TGTGCCAGCAGCCTGCCCAGTCGGGCTGAAGCTTTCTTT.

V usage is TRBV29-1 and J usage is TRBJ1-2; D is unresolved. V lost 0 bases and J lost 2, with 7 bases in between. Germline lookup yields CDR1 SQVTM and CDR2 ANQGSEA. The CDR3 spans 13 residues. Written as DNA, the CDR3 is TGCAGCGTTGAAGAAGGGCGGAACTATGGCTACACCTTC. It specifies CSVEEGRNYGYTF.

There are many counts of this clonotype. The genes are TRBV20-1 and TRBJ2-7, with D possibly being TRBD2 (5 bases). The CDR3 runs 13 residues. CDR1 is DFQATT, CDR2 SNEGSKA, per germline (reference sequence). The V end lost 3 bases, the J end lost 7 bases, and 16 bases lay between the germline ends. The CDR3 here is CSASGNMPEEQYF. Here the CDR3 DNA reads TGCAGTGCTAGCGGGAACATGCCGGAAGAGCAGTACTTC.

In DNA form, the CDR3 reads TGCAGTGCTAGAGCACAGCAAACCTTAATCACAGATACGCAGTATTTT. The encoded protein is CSARAQQTLITDTQYF. This chain joins TRBV20-1 and TRBJ2-3; D gene uncertain. Trimming cost V 1 base and J 2 bases, with 16 bases left between them. The CDR3 is 16 amino acids. The germline V gene has CDR1 DFQATT and CDR2 SNEGSKA (reference sequence).

The CDR3 DNA reads TGTGCCAGCAGGCAGGACTACGGCGGGGATGAGCAGTTCTTC. Amino acid sequence: CASRQDYGGDEQFF. The chain couples TRBV6-5 to TRBJ2-1, with D tentatively TRBD2 (6 bases). Germline values: CDR1 MNHEY, CDR2 SVGAGI. Trimming shortened V by 6 bases and J by 8 bases, and 17 bases separated the two germline ends. This CDR3 has 14 amino acids.

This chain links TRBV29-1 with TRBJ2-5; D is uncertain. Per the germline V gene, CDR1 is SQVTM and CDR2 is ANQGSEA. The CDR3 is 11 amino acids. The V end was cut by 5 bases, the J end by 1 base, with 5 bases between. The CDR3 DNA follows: TGCAGCGTTTTCTTCCAAGAGACCCAGTACTTC. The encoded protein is CSVFFQETQYF. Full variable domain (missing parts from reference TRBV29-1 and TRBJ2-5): SAVISQKPSRDICQRGTSLTIQCQVDSQVTMMFWYRQQPGQSLTLIATANQGSEATYESGFVIDKFPISRPNLTFSTLTVSNMSPEDSSIYLCSVFFQETQYFGPGTRLLVL.

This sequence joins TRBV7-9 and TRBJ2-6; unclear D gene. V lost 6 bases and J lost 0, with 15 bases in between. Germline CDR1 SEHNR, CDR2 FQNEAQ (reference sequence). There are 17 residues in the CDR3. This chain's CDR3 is CASSRVGPSSGANVLTF. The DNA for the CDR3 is TGTGCCAGCAGTAGAGTCGGTCCTTCCTCTGGGGCCAACGTCCTGACTTTC.